The clone carrying this TCR beta chain was found once. What it binds is unknown. This clone may be a read error of a much larger clone one base away. From RNA transcripts, TCR beta CDR3 regions were amplified. Using the HTBI primer set, a first-round RT-PCR was run on the TCR CDR3. Each CDR3 protein gets one entry after TCRdb re-called the multiplex PCR reads with MiXCR. This table holds around 300,000 distinct CDR3 sequences, 12% to 15% found once. This CDR3 contains 12 residues. The germline gives CDR1 SNHLY, CDR2 FYNNEI. The V gene lost 3 bases and the J gene lost 7 bases, with 9 bases spanning the gap. The data stem from a study of T cells in Graves' hyperthyroidism and ophthalmopathy. Study observations and caveats: Ophthalmopathy prediction by the model preceded onset by a median 6.5 months.

This clonotype was obtained from a woman aged 35 to 49 with Graves' ophthalmopathy. Material for sequencing was blood. The chain is built from TRBV2 and TRBJ1-2; D not resolved. The chain's CDR3 is CASSELKTGYTF. CDR3 DNA: TGTGCCAGCAGTGAGCTCAAGACTGGCTACACCTTC.